This entry lists 32 T cell receptor beta chains sequenced from one sample in a study of neoadjuvant anti-PD-1 for oral cavity cancer. TCRdb's table, derived via immunoSEQ multiplex PCR, lists solely in-frame clones and lacks some. The table lists approximately 15,000 clones, around 40% of them singletons. Time point of the sample: after neoadjuvant nivolumab, at surgical resection. Material: tumor tissue, obtained after nivolumab (anti-PD-1) treatment. The receptors shown here come from a person aged 35-79 years with oral cavity squamous cell carcinoma.

The chain employs TRBV6-6 and TRBJ1-5; 9 bases line up with TRBD1. The junction had 8 bases not matched to a gene; V was cut back by 5 bases and J by 6 bases. This CDR3 contains 15 residues. Germline V CDR1 and CDR2: MNHNY, SVGAGI (reference sequence). The CDR3 DNA sequence: TGTGCCAGCAGTATCAACAGGGGGCACCTTCAGCCCCAGCATTTT. This gives the protein CASSINRGHLQPQHF.

The V gene is TRBV27, the J gene TRBJ2-7, with 7 bases matching TRBD1. Germline trimming cut 3 bases from V and 1 base from J; bases unmatched to any gene: 6. The CDR3 spans 15 residues. Germline V lookup: CDR1 MNHEY, CDR2 SMNVEV (reference sequence). The CDR3 here is CASSLRQGVSYEQYF. The CDR3 region has the DNA TGTGCCAGCAGTTTGCGTCAGGGGGTATCCTACGAGCAGTACTTC.

A few counts support this clone. J is TRBJ1-4 and V is TRBV19; no clear D gene. The CDR3 is 15 residues long. V lost 2 bases and J 8 bases, leaving 15 bases between the germline ends. The germline CDR1 and CDR2 sequences are LNHDA and SQIVND (reference sequence). CDR3 loop: CASSIRWADFEKLFF. DNA of the CDR3: TGTGCCAGTAGTATACGTTGGGCAGATTTCGAAAAACTGTTTTTT.

As DNA, the CDR3 is TGTGCCAGCAGCGTAGGTGGACTAGAGTGGGTCTCAGATACGCAGTATTTT. Protein sequence: CASSVGGLEWVSDTQYF. The chain has TRBV9 and TRBJ2-3; TRBD2 agrees at 7 bases. The V gene end was trimmed by 0 bases and the J gene end by 4 bases; junction bases not matched to a gene: 11. The length of the CDR3 is 17 residues. Germline loops: CDR1 SGDLS, CDR2 YYNGEE.

The CDR3 is CATSRDGGGREQFF. The CDR3 DNA reads as TGTGCCACCAGCAGAGATGGCGGGGGCCGAGAGCAGTTCTTC. This sequence joins TRBV15 and TRBJ2-1; possibly TRBD2 for D (7 bases). The length of the CDR3 is 14 residues. V lost 0 bases to trimming and J lost 10 bases, with 13 bases between them. CDR1 and CDR2 (germline): LNHNV, YYDKDF (reference sequence). The full variable domain, rest sourced from reference TRBV15 and TRBJ2-1, is DAMVIQNPRYQVTQFGKPVTLSCSQTLNHNVMYWYQQKSSQAPKLLFHYYDKDFNNEADTPDNFQSRRPNTSFCFLDIRSPGLGDTAMYLCATSRDGGGREQFFGPGTRLTVL.

J is TRBJ2-5 and V is TRBV5-6; D is unresolved. With 4 bases removed from V and 5 bases from J, the gap between germline ends came to 12 bases. CDR3 length: 13 residues. The germline gives CDR1 SGHDT, CDR2 YYEEEE. The CDR3: CASSPTPGETQYF. CDR3 nucleotide sequence: TGTGCCAGCAGCCCCACACCCGGGGAGACCCAGTACTTC.

This clone was recorded a few times. The chain carries TRBV6-5 and TRBJ1-2; possibly TRBD1 for D (6 bases). Germline assignment: CDR1 MNHEY and CDR2 SVGAGI. The CDR3 length is 12 residues. V was clipped by 10 bases and J by 4 bases, with 13 bases between them. The CDR3: CATRGLAYGYTF. In nucleotides, the CDR3 is TGTGCCACCAGGGGATTGGCCTATGGCTACACCTTC.

This chain joins TRBV15 and TRBJ2-7; weak D call: TRBD1 (5 bases). Germline CDR1 and CDR2: LNHNV and YYDKDF (reference sequence). The length of the CDR3 is 16 residues. Between the trimmed V and J ends, which lost 4 bases and 2 bases, there was a span of 18 bases. CDR3 sequence (DNA): TGTGCCACCAGCAAGCACCCCGGACACGGCGCCTACGAGCAGTACTTC. This sequence encodes CATSKHPGHGAYEQYF.

This rearrangement joins TRBV6-1 to TRBJ2-7; TRBD1 aligns across 9 bases. Germline V gives CDR1 MNHNS, CDR2 SASEGT. The length of the CDR3 is 13 residues. J gave up 3 bases and V 5 bases, and 2 bases lay outside the gene matches. The CDR3 bases are TGTGCCAGCAGTCAGGACAGGGGCTACGAGCAGTACTTC. Translated, it gives CASSQDRGYEQYF.

Sample share makes this clone medium-sized. This chain uses TRBV27 with TRBJ1-2, with D possibly matching TRBD1 (6 bases). This CDR3 region has 16 residues. Per the germline V gene, CDR1 is MNHEY and CDR2 is SMNVEV (reference sequence). With 3 bases removed from V and 7 bases from J, the gap between germline ends came to 21 bases. The CDR3 DNA reads as TGTGCCAGCAGTTTTGTGGGGGCGTCAGATTCATTTGGCTACACCTTC. This translates into CASSFVGASDSFGYTF.

The chain couples TRBV5-1 to TRBJ1-1, with D perhaps matching TRBD1 (6 bases). Germline-derived CDR1 and CDR2 are SGHRS and YFSETQ. This CDR3 has 14 amino acids. Deletions cut 7 bases from V and 1 base from J, with 14 bases between. Here the CDR3 reads CASYRWGANTEAFF. CDR3 in DNA: TGCGCCAGCTACCGATGGGGGGCGAACACTGAAGCTTTCTTT.

The chain carries TRBV11-2 and TRBJ2-5, with TRBD2 matching 8 bases. V lost 3 bases to trimming and J lost 5 bases; unmatched junction nucleotides: 5. Germline V lookup: CDR1 SGHAT, CDR2 FQNNGV. This CDR3 is 14 amino acids long. The CDR3 region is CASSLGLEWETQYF. The CDR3 region has the DNA TGTGCCAGCAGCTTGGGACTAGAATGGGAGACCCAGTACTTC.

This clone is judged medium-sized. The genes are TRBV2 and TRBJ1-1; D is unclear. The V gene lost 6 bases and the J gene lost 8 bases, with 13 bases spanning the gap. The CDR3 length is 12 residues. Germline V gene lookup returns CDR1 SNHLY and CDR2 FYNNEI. CDR3 loop: CASRMQDSEAFF. CDR3 sequence (DNA): TGTGCCAGCAGGATGCAGGATTCAGAAGCTTTCTTT. Drawing the rest from reference TRBV2 and TRBJ1-1, the complete variable domain is EPEVTQTPSHQVTQMGQEVILRCVPISNHLYFYWYRQILGQKVEFLVSFYNNEISEKSEIFDDQFSVERPDGSNFTLKIRSTKLEDSAMYFCASRMQDSEAFFGQGTRLTVV.

The rearrangement joins TRBV5-4 to TRBJ1-1; a possible D gene is TRBD1 (5 bases). This CDR3 comprises 15 residues. The germline V and J ends were trimmed by 0 bases and 2 bases, with 11 bases remaining between them. CDR1 is SGHNT, CDR2 YYREEE, per germline (reference sequence). The CDR3 is CASSLGGRSNTEAFF. CDR3 nucleotide sequence: TGTGCCAGCAGCTTGGGGGGGAGATCAAACACTGAAGCTTTCTTT.

Only a few counts were recorded for this clone. This chain joins TRBV5-1 and TRBJ1-1; D is undetermined. Germline V CDR1 and CDR2: SGHRS, YFSETQ. CDR3 length: 13 amino acids. Trimming pared 3 bases from V and 8 bases from J, leaving 14 bases between. The CDR3 spells CASSSDRWGEAFF. CDR3 coding DNA: TGCGCCAGCAGCTCCGACCGGTGGGGAGAAGCTTTCTTT.

The V call is TRBV18, the J call TRBJ1-6, with TRBD1 identical over 7 bases. The CDR3 is made up of 17 amino acids. V shed 4 bases, J shed 5 bases, and the junction held 11 bases outside the gene matches. The germline gives CDR1 KGHSH, CDR2 LQKENI. CDR3 protein: CASSRTEDRANNSPLHF. CDR3 nucleotides: TGTGCCAGCTCACGGACTGAAGACAGGGCTAATAATTCACCCCTCCACTTT.

By proportion, this clone is medium-sized (0.01 to 0.1%). This rearrangement joins TRBV7-9 to TRBJ2-7; D may be TRBD1 (6 bases). Germline loops: CDR1 SEHNR, CDR2 FQNEAQ (reference sequence). The CDR3 runs 16 residues. The ends were cut back, 5 bases at V and 0 bases at J, with 17 bases in the middle. This CDR3 is CASSKETGSYSYEQYF. DNA for the CDR3: TGTGCCAGCAGCAAGGAGACAGGCTCATACTCCTACGAGCAGTACTTC.

The chain employs TRBV7-2 and TRBJ2-2, with D perhaps matching TRBD2 (5 bases). The V end lost 1 base, the J end lost 7 bases, and 10 bases lay between the germline ends. The CDR3 extends over 14 amino acids. In germline, CDR1 is SGHTA, CDR2 FQGNSA. The CDR3 loop reads CASSLDIGIGELFF. DNA for the CDR3: TGTGCCAGCAGCTTAGATATCGGGATCGGGGAGCTGTTTTTT.

The rearrangement links TRBV23-1 to TRBJ2-1, with 8 bases fitting TRBD2. TRBV23-1 falls under the ORF class, with uncertain function. The CDR3 runs 14 residues. Germline trimming cut 3 bases from V and 13 bases from J; bases unmatched to any gene: 11. The CDR3 protein is CASSQGLVKFRQFF. The CDR3, as DNA: TGCGCCAGCAGTCAGGGACTAGTGAAATTCCGACAGTTCTTC.

The chain uses TRBV10-3 and TRBJ2-5, with D possibly being TRBD2 (7 bases). This CDR3 has 18 amino acids. CDR1 ENHRY and CDR2 SYGVKD come from the germline V gene. The germline V and J ends were trimmed by 2 bases and 5 bases, with 24 bases remaining between them. The CDR3 here is CAISERASGGGAGETQYF. For the CDR3, the DNA is TGTGCCATCAGTGAGAGGGCTTCGGGCGGGGGCGCGGGGGAGACCCAGTACTTC.

A few counts support this clone. V is TRBV19 and J is TRBJ1-5, with D possibly matching TRBD1 (5 bases). The V end lost 6 bases, the J end lost 0 bases, and 12 bases lay between the germline ends. The CDR3 is 15 residues long. Germline CDR1 is LNHDA and CDR2 is SQIVND (reference sequence). CDR3 bases: TGTGCCAGTAGCCTACCAGGGTATAGCAATCAGCCCCAGCATTTT. Amino acids: CASSLPGYSNQPQHF.

This chain links TRBV6-6 with TRBJ2-7, with D perhaps TRBD1 (5 bases). Looked up from germline, CDR1 is MNHNY and CDR2 is SVGAGI (reference sequence). The CDR3 is made up of 15 amino acids. The V end was cut by 7 bases, the J end by 0 bases, with 16 bases between. The CDR3 DNA reads as TGTGCCAGCACCCAGGGCGGTTCGAGCTCCTACGAGCAGTACTTC. This encodes CASTQGGSSSYEQYF.

This clone was seen only a few times. V and J are TRBV7-6 and TRBJ2-5, with TRBD2 matching 8 bases. Germline CDR1 is SGHVS and CDR2 is FNYEAQ. J was trimmed by 2 bases and V by 1 base; bases with no gene match: 3. There are 15 residues in the CDR3. CDR3 amino acids: CASSLGTSIQETQYF. In nucleotides, the CDR3 is TGTGCCAGCAGCTTAGGGACTAGCATTCAAGAGACCCAGTACTTC.

The J gene is TRBJ1-1, the V gene TRBV5-1; D not resolved. CDR1 is SGHRS and CDR2 is YFSETQ in the germline V gene. The CDR3 runs 15 residues. V lost 0 bases, J lost 3 bases, and 12 bases lay in between. CDR3 sequence: CASSLGLMVDTEAFF. As DNA, the CDR3 is TGCGCCAGCAGCTTGGGTCTAATGGTGGACACTGAAGCTTTCTTT.

The table lists this clone with a count of one. The chain combines TRBV5-4 with TRBJ1-2; TRBD1 agrees at 7 bases. The length of the CDR3 is 15 residues. V shed 2 bases, J shed 4 bases, and the junction held 8 bases outside the gene matches. Germline-derived CDR1 and CDR2 are SGHNT and YYREEE (reference sequence). DNA of the CDR3: TGTGCCAGCAGCTTAGATCCAGGGGGGACCTATGGCTACACCTTC. It is translated as CASSLDPGGTYGYTF.

The genes are TRBV6-5 and TRBJ2-7; TRBD2 might be the D (6 bases). Germline CDR1 MNHEY, CDR2 SVGAGI. The CDR3 sequence is 14 residues long. V was cut by 4 bases and J by 7 bases, with 17 bases left in between. The CDR3 nucleotides are TGTGCCAGCAGTTCAATCCGGGGGACCGGGGAGCAGTACTTC. This codes for CASSSIRGTGEQYF.

In this sample, this clone is medium-sized (0.01 to 0.1%). The CDR3 nucleotides read TGCGCCAGCAGCCAACAGAGGGGGCGGAAGAATGAAAAACTGTTTTTT. Translating gives CASSQQRGRKNEKLFF. The rearrangement links TRBV4-3 to TRBJ1-4, with TRBD1 identical over 7 bases. Germline CDR1 is LGHNA and CDR2 is YSLEER. The junction had 8 bases not matched to a gene; V was cut back by 2 bases and J by 5 bases. The CDR3 covers 16 residues.

This clone is deemed medium-sized. The chain links TRBV5-4 to TRBJ2-1; 8 bases match TRBD1. Germline V gene lookup returns CDR1 SGHNT and CDR2 YYREEE (reference sequence). CDR3 length: 15 residues. J gave up 0 bases and V 5 bases, and 4 bases lay outside the gene matches. The CDR3 DNA sequence: TGTGCCAGCAGTTCCGGGACAGGCTCCTACAATGAGCAGTTCTTC. Translating it yields CASSSGTGSYNEQFF.

In its sample, this clone ranks as medium-sized. V gene TRBV15 combines with J gene TRBJ2-1; D uncertain. V was clipped by 7 bases and J by 9 bases, with 16 bases between them. Per the germline V gene, CDR1 is LNHNV and CDR2 is YYDKDF (reference sequence). This CDR3 region has 13 residues. The CDR3 bases are TGTGCCACCAACCCCGCCCTGTTTGGTGAGCAGTTCTTC. The encoded protein is CATNPALFGEQFF.

In its sample, this clone was seen a few times. V and J are TRBV30 and TRBJ1-2; possible D gene TRBD1, 6 bases. There are 12 residues in the CDR3. In germline, CDR1 is GTSNPN, CDR2 SVGIG (reference sequence). The V gene lost 2 bases and the J gene lost 6 bases, with 10 bases spanning the gap. CDR3 in DNA: TGTGCCTGGAGTCGACAGGTCAATGGCTACACCTTC. Its translation: CAWSRQVNGYTF. Supplemented by reference TRBV30 and TRBJ1-2, the full variable domain reads SQTIHQWPATLVQPVGSPLSLECTVEGTSNPNLYWYRQAAGRGLQLLFYSVGIGQISSEVPQNLSASRPQDRQFILSSKKLLLSDSGFYLCAWSRQVNGYTFGSGTRLTVV.

CDR3 sequence reads: CASRPPTNTGELFF. CDR3 coding DNA: TGTGCCAGCAGACCCCCGACCAACACCGGGGAGCTGTTTTTT. The chain has TRBV7-2 and TRBJ2-2; D not certain. Trimming removed 6 bases from V and 2 bases from J, with 10 bases in between. In germline, CDR1 is SGHTA, CDR2 FQGNSA. The CDR3 length is 14 residues. The whole variable domain, remainder taken from reference TRBV7-2 and TRBJ2-2, is GAGVSQSPSNKVTEKGKDVELRCDPISGHTALYWYRQSLGQGLEFLIYFQGNSAPDKSGLPSDRFSAERTGGSVSTLTIQRTQQEDSAVYLCASRPPTNTGELFFGEGSRLTVL.

The chain carries TRBV19 and TRBJ1-4; no clear D gene. Germline V CDR1 and CDR2: LNHDA, SQIVND (reference sequence). Trimming pared 7 bases from V and 2 bases from J, leaving 11 bases between. The CDR3 extends over 14 amino acids. CDR3 nucleotide sequence: TGTGCCAGTACCCAGCCAGGCACTAATGAAAAACTGTTTTTT. Translation: CASTQPGTNEKLFF.